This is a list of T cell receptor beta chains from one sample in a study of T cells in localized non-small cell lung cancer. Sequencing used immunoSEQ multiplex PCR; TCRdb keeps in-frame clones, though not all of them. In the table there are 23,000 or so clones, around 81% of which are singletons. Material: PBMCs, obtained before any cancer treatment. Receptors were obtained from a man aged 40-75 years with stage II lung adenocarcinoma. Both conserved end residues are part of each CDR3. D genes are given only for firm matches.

CDR3: CASSITGGENTQYF
DNA: TGTGCCAGTAGTATCACGGGAGGCGAAAATACGCAGTATTTT
V: TRBV19
J: TRBJ2-3
D: TRBD2

CDR3: CASSPDRPMNTEAFF
DNA: TGTGCCAGCTCACCGGACAGGCCCATGAACACTGAAGCTTTCTTT
V: TRBV18
J: TRBJ1-1
D: TRBD1

CDR3: CATSGLAGLAGELFF
DNA: TGCGCCACCTCGGGACTAGCGGGGTTGGCCGGGGAGCTGTTTTTT
V: TRBV5-1
J: TRBJ2-2
D: TRBD2

CDR3: CASSLGGRTKNNEQFF
DNA: TGTGCCAGCAGCTTAGGAGGACGGACAAAAAACAATGAGCAGTTCTTC
V: TRBV11-3
J: TRBJ2-1
D: -

CDR3: CACLGHPPYSGNTIYF
DNA: TGTGCCTGCCTGGGACACCCACCCTATTCTGGAAACACCATATATTTT
V: TRBV30
J: TRBJ1-3
D: -

CDR3: CAWVDVQTQYF
DNA: TGTGCCTGGGTAGATGTCCAGACCCAGTACTTC
V: TRBV30
J: TRBJ2-5
D: -

CDR3: CASSASGGNSGNTIYF
DNA: TGTGCCAGCAGTGCTTCAGGGGGGAACTCTGGAAACACCATATATTTT
V: TRBV6-1
J: TRBJ1-3
D: TRBD1

CDR3: CASSYGGVDTQYF
DNA: TGTGCCAGCAGTTACGGGGGGGTGGATACGCAGTATTTT
V: TRBV6-5
J: TRBJ2-3
D: TRBD2

CDR3: CASSRTGVTEAFF
DNA: TGTGCCAGTAGCCGGACAGGGGTCACTGAAGCTTTCTTT
V: TRBV19
J: TRBJ1-1
D: TRBD1

CDR3: CASSPRAYNTEAFF
DNA: TGTGCCAGTTCACCAAGGGCTTATAACACTGAAGCTTTCTTT
V: TRBV9
J: TRBJ1-1
D: -

CDR3: CASGGRNNEQFF
DNA: TGTGCCAGCGGCGGCAGGAACAATGAGCAGTTCTTC
V: TRBV7-2
J: TRBJ2-1
D: -

CDR3: CASRQGFSTDTQYF
DNA: TGTGCCAGCAGGCAGGGATTCAGCACAGATACGCAGTATTTT
V: TRBV6-1
J: TRBJ2-3
D: -

CDR3: CASSLMVAVADTQYF
DNA: TGTGCCAGCAGCTTAATGGTAGCGGTAGCAGATACGCAGTATTTT
V: TRBV7-2
J: TRBJ2-3
D: -

CDR3: CASRSIMNTEAFF
DNA: TGTGCCAGCAGAAGCATCATGAACACTGAAGCTTTCTTT
V: TRBV6-1
J: TRBJ1-1
D: -

CDR3: CASSSRGQGAITDTQYF
DNA: TGTGCCAGCAGTTCCCGGGGACAGGGGGCTATCACAGATACGCAGTATTTT
V: TRBV27
J: TRBJ2-3
D: TRBD1

CDR3: CASSVGPSYEQYF
DNA: TGTGCCAGCAGTGTCGGCCCCTCCTACGAGCAGTACTTC
V: TRBV6-1
J: TRBJ2-7
D: -